This T cell receptor (beta chain) originates from a study of OX40 agonist ivuxolimab in advanced cancers. About the investigation overall: The costimulatory receptor OX40 (CD134) was targeted by ivuxolimab, a fully human IgG2 agonistic monoclonal antibody. Among the 52 dose-escalation patients, about 20 had hepatocellular carcinoma, roughly 15 melanoma, 9 renal cell carcinoma and 9 head and neck cancer. Patients were allowed to have had prior anti-PD-1, anti-PD-L1 or anti-CTLA-4 therapy, and 40% of the dose-escalation patients had previously received checkpoint inhibitors. Peripheral TCRbeta sequencing aimed to test whether ivuxolimab altered TCR sequence diversity and caused clonal T-cell expansion. In the dose-escalation cohort, 82.7% of patients were male, and the mean age was approximately 60 years, with a range of 23 to 79. The paper describes the monotherapy dose-escalation part (N = 52 patients) of the phase I trial of ivuxolimab. Partial responses occurred in three dose-escalation patients, of whom one had hepatocellular carcinoma and two had cutaneous melanoma. Intravenous ivuxolimab was administered to patients every 2 weeks at six dose levels: 0.01, 0.1, 0.3, 1.5, 3 and 10 mg/kg.

Concerning this clone itself: Its antigen has not been determined. One base away there is no much larger clone; base qualities are not given.

The CDR3 starts with the cysteine, ends with the phenylalanine, and has 20 residues. Only the CDR3 part of the read is kept: 60 bases, read in frame from the first base. Sequences SGHNT (CDR1) and YYREEE (CDR2) are obtained from the germline V gene (reference sequence). Ends trimmed: V by 0 bases, J by 0 bases; bases unmatched to a gene: 11. To sequence the TCRbeta CDR3 region, genomic DNA was isolated from the sorted cells. The immunoSEQ Assay was used to sequence the TCRbeta CDR3 regions. This immuneACCESS table, as held by TCRdb, lists in-frame sequences with V and J called but not all clones. Of the missing ones, under half trace to an unresolved V gene in checked studies; the others have no known cause. Present in this sample are roughly 82,000 clones, roughly 83% of which were seen just once. Over 0.7% of the sample belongs to the ten largest clones. What the study reported, not specific to this receptor: In the 0.1-3.0 mg/kg groups, partial responders had among the lowest normalized peripheral clonal expansion, particularly in CD8+ T cells. Low levels of normalized T-cell clonal expansion were also seen in some nonresponding patients. At doses from 0.1 to 3.0 mg/kg, clonal expansion was seen in both CD4+ and CD8+ blood T cells between baseline and week 6. The antigen specificity of the peripheral T cells that underwent clonal expansion was not determined. After ivuxolimab, CD8+ T cells had more expanded clones than CD4+ T cells on average.

The trial excluded patients who had a history of autoimmune disease or who were on systemic immunosuppression. In every dose cohort, peripheral blood was drawn for TCR sequencing at baseline, cycle 4 day 1, and cycle 7 day 1. The samples were drawn from a first-in-human, open-label, multicenter phase I dose-escalation trial of ivuxolimab. Adults with locally advanced or metastatic melanoma, renal cell, hepatocellular, or head and neck squamous cell carcinoma were enrolled in the trial. Before TCR sequencing, CD4+ T cells and CD8+ T cells were sorted from peripheral blood as separate populations. The sequence was obtained from an adult with an advanced solid tumor such as melanoma, head and neck, liver or kidney cancer. Here the sequenced sample was CD4+ or CD8+ T cells sorted from blood, taken in a trial of the OX40 agonist ivuxolimab. The chain uses TRBV5-4 and TRBJ2-3, with 12 middle bases fitting TRBD2. CDR3 region: CASSLARSSGGAGSTDTQYF. The nucleotide sequence reads as follows: TGTGCCAGCAGCTTGGCCAGATCTAGCGGGGGGGCCGGGAGCACAGATACGCAGTATTTT.